A selection of T cell receptor beta chains follows, all from one sample in a study of cytotoxic CD8 clonotypes in ibrutinib-treated CLL. Generated by immunoSEQ multiplex PCR, the TCRdb table keeps only in-frame clones and is missing some. The sample shows about 57,000 clones, 55% to 65% of them seen only once. The sample in question was PBMCs, obtained after 24 months of ibrutinib treatment. Receptors were obtained from a human donor with chronic lymphocytic leukemia. Both conserved end residues are part of each CDR3. The D gene is left open where the match is weak. Part of the rows lack a size; the others show once, few, many or a class for expanded clones.

NA	few	TRBV19	TRBJ1-4	CASSPDWEKLFF	TGTGCCAGTAGCCCCGACTGGGAAAAACTGTTTTTT
NA	few	TRBV7-9	TRBJ2-7	CASSLGLSLYEQYF	TGTGCCAGCAGCTTGGGACTCTCCCTCTACGAGCAGTACTTC
NA	NA	TRBV28	TRBJ2-7	CASIPPGGTYEQYF	TGTGCCAGCATACCCCCGGGCGGAACCTACGAGCAGTACTTC
TRBD2	NA	TRBV29-1	TRBJ2-1	CSVVGLTRNEQFF	TGCAGCGTTGTGGGACTAACGCGCAATGAGCAGTTCTTC
NA	NA	TRBV21-1	TRBJ2-2	CASSRLAGAGRGGELFF	TGTGCCAGCAGCAGGCTAGCGGGAGCTGGAAGGGGCGGGGAGCTGTTTTTT
TRBD1	NA	TRBV9	TRBJ2-7	CASRQGSSYEQYF	TGTGCCAGCAGACAGGGGAGCTCCTACGAGCAGTACTTC
TRBD1	NA	TRBV7-2	TRBJ1-1	CASSWTGGEAFF	TGTGCCAGCAGCTGGACAGGGGGCGAAGCTTTCTTT
NA	NA	TRBV7-6	TRBJ2-1	CASSLTQLESSYNEQFF	TGTGCCAGCAGCTTAACCCAACTAGAAAGCTCCTACAATGAGCAGTTCTTC
TRBD2	NA	TRBV4-1	TRBJ2-5	CASSQDRLAGETQYF	TGCGCCAGCAGCCAAGATAGACTAGCTGGAGAGACCCAGTACTTC
NA	once	TRBV30	TRBJ2-6	CASQGGSGANVLTF	TGTGCCTCCCAGGGTGGGTCTGGGGCCAACGTCCTGACTTTC
TRBD2	NA	TRBV5-1	TRBJ2-5	CASRSLAEETQYF	TGCGCCAGCAGATCACTAGCGGAAGAGACCCAGTACTTC
TRBD2	many	TRBV10-3	TRBJ2-3	CATLTSGGGDTQYF	TGTGCCACGCTAACTAGCGGGGGAGGAGATACGCAGTATTTT
NA	NA	TRBV2	TRBJ2-7	CASSLSARVHEQYF	TGTGCCAGCAGCCTATCCGCCAGGGTGCACGAGCAGTACTTC
NA	few	TRBV7-2	TRBJ2-1	CASSLARRPNEQFF	TGTGCCAGCAGCTTAGCTCGCCGTCCCAATGAGCAGTTCTTC
NA	few	TRBV13	TRBJ1-6	CASAQRNSPLHF	TGTGCCTCGGCACAGAGAAATTCACCCCTCCACTTT
TRBD1	once	TRBV6-5	TRBJ1-6	CAIGTDNSPLHF	TGTGCCATCGGGACAGACAATTCACCCCTCCACTTT
NA	NA	TRBV6-1	TRBJ2-2	CASLGYGELFF	TGTGCCAGCCTAGGATACGGGGAGCTGTTTTTT
NA	NA	TRBV19	TRBJ1-5	CASSIFYDNQPQHF	TGTGCCAGTAGTATCTTCTATGACAATCAGCCCCAGCATTTT
NA	NA	TRBV9	TRBJ2-3	CASSVSIGARDNTDTQYF	TGTGCCAGCAGCGTAAGTATTGGCGCAAGGGACAACACAGATACGCAGTATTTT
NA	medium-sized	TRBV15	TRBJ1-5	CATSRDWIPGQGRNQPQHF	TGTGCCACCAGCAGAGATTGGATCCCCGGGCAGGGACGAAATCAGCCCCAGCATTTT
TRBD1	few	TRBV19	TRBJ1-6	CASSTYATGLNSPLHF	TGTGCCAGTAGTACCTACGCGACAGGGTTGAATTCACCCCTCCACTTT
NA	NA	TRBV6-1	TRBJ1-4	CASGPAGNEKLFF	TGTGCCAGCGGGCCTGCTGGTAATGAAAAACTGTTTTTT
TRBD1	many	TRBV4-1	TRBJ2-2	CASSHNPDRGGTGELFF	TGCGCCAGCAGCCACAACCCGGACAGGGGGGGTACCGGGGAGCTGTTTTTT
TRBD1	medium-sized	TRBV4-1	TRBJ2-5	CASSQAGQGQETQYF	TGCGCCAGCAGCCAAGCGGGACAGGGACAAGAGACCCAGTACTTC
NA	many	TRBV7-2	TRBJ1-1	CASSFNLDTEAFF	TGTGCCAGCAGCTTTAACCTGGACACTGAAGCTTTCTTT
NA	NA	TRBV27	TRBJ2-5	CASSPTSREETQYF	TGTGCCAGCAGCCCAACTAGCAGGGAAGAGACCCAGTACTTC
NA	few	TRBV11-2	TRBJ2-2	CASRGSGELFF	TGTGCCAGCAGGGGCTCCGGGGAGCTGTTTTTT
TRBD2	NA	TRBV15	TRBJ2-7	CATSRARGRVTYEQYF	TGTGCCACCAGCAGAGCTCGCGGGAGGGTAACCTACGAGCAGTACTTC
TRBD1	once	TRBV28	TRBJ2-5	CASSRTGGVFETQYF	TGTGCCAGCAGCCGAACAGGGGGCGTCTTTGAGACCCAGTACTTC
NA	NA	TRBV5-4	TRBJ2-3	CASSPVLAADTQYF	TGTGCCAGCAGCCCGGTGCTAGCAGCGGATACGCAGTATTTT
NA	NA	TRBV5-1	TRBJ2-5	CASKVPGVGETQYF	TGCGCCAGCAAGGTTCCGGGAGTAGGAGAGACCCAGTACTTC
TRBD1	NA	TRBV6-5	TRBJ2-7	CASSFRTGTTYEQYF	TGTGCCAGCAGTTTCCGGACAGGGACAACCTACGAGCAGTACTTC
NA	NA	TRBV5-6	TRBJ1-4	CASSLINGADEKLFF	TGTGCCAGCAGCTTGATAAACGGGGCTGATGAAAAACTGTTTTTT
NA	NA	TRBV21-1	TRBJ2-4	CASSKEDGHKNIQYF	TGTGCCAGCAGCAAAGAAGACGGCCACAAAAACATTCAGTACTTC
TRBD1	medium-sized	TRBV19	TRBJ1-5	CASSIYGTGSTGNQPQHF	TGTGCCAGTAGTATTTATGGGACAGGGTCAACGGGCAATCAGCCCCAGCATTTT
NA	NA	TRBV6-1	TRBJ2-2	CASSGVRGNTGELFF	TGTGCCAGCAGTGGAGTCCGGGGTAACACCGGGGAGCTGTTTTTT
NA	few	TRBV6-5	TRBJ2-1	CASSLRPGMNEQFF	TGTGCCAGCAGCTTACGTCCAGGGATGAATGAGCAGTTCTTC
NA	NA	TRBV19	TRBJ1-2	CASSLALAGTGGYTF	TGTGCCAGTAGTCTCGCCCTCGCCGGGACGGGGGGCTACACCTTC
NA	NA	TRBV11-2	TRBJ2-3	CASSLGAQLTQYF	TGTGCCAGCAGCTTAGGCGCACAGCTTACGCAGTATTTT
NA	many	TRBV5-1	TRBJ2-2	CASSLARSATSNTGELFF	TGCGCCAGCAGCTTGGCCAGATCAGCTACCTCGAACACCGGGGAGCTGTTTTTT
NA	NA	TRBV6-5	TRBJ1-2	CASRLDSSGYGYTF	TGTGCCAGCAGGTTGGACAGCTCCGGCTATGGCTACACCTTC
NA	NA	TRBV30	TRBJ2-7	CAWSLFARVRKHEQYF	TGTGCCTGGAGTCTTTTCGCCCGGGTGCGTAAACACGAGCAGTACTTC
TRBD2	NA	TRBV5-1	TRBJ2-1	CASSSSGRNVEQFF	TGCGCCAGCAGTTCTAGCGGGAGGAATGTGGAGCAGTTCTTC
NA	once	TRBV5-1	TRBJ1-2	CASSLSVRGVDGYTF	TGCGCCAGCAGCCTGTCCGTTCGGGGTGTCGATGGCTACACCTTC
NA	NA	TRBV5-5	TRBJ2-2	CASSFTGTRAGELFF	TGTGCCAGCAGCTTTACCGGGACCAGGGCCGGGGAGCTGTTTTTT
NA	NA	TRBV2	TRBJ2-3	CASSVLGLLTDTQYF	TGTGCCAGCAGTGTCTTAGGGCTTCTCACAGATACGCAGTATTTT
NA	NA	TRBV7-2	TRBJ2-1	CASSLDRSRVYNEQFF	TGTGCCAGCAGCTTAGATAGGTCTAGGGTATACAATGAGCAGTTCTTC